This T cell receptor (beta chain) was retrieved from a study of cytomegalovirus exposure and HLA in healthy donors. The CDR3 extends over 16 amino acids. V lost 6 bases and J 5 bases, leaving 20 bases between the germline ends. Germline V CDR1 and CDR2: MRHNA, SNTAGT. Comments on this clone: What it binds is not known.

General study results and limits: A later analysis revealed that TCR association rates differed between HLA loci, peaking at DRB1 and bottoming out at HLA-C. Several of the most significant clusters were apparently associated with common viral pathogens in a later analysis. Associated with cytomegalovirus, according to the listing, were some 150 TCR beta chains. Evidence from a later analysis indicated that most CMV-associated TCR beta chains looked HLA-restricted.

It was with 60 Vbeta and 13 Jbeta primers that the PCR ran. The assay was immunoSEQ multiplex PCR, and TCRdb's table has in-frame clones only and misses some. The repertoire holds 130,000 or so clones, around 85% seen once, with about 6.7% in the top ten. The V and J genes are TRBV6-4 and TRBJ2-1; no firm D call. Sequencing used PBMCs. The clonotype comes from a woman in her twenties or thirties in good health and CMV-seropositive. The CDR3 coding sequence is TGTGCCAGCAGCCCCCAAAGCATCCCAAACCACAATGAGCAGTTCTTC. Translation gives CASSPQSIPNHNEQFF.